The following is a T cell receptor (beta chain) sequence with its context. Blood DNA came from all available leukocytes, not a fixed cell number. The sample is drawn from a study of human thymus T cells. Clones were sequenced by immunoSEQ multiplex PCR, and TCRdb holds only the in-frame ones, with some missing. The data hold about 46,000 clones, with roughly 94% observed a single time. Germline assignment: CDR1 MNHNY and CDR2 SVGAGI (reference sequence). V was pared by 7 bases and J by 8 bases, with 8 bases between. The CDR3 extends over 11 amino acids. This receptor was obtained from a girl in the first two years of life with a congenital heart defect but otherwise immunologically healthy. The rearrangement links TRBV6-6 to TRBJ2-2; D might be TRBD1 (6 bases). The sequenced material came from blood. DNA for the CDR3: TGTGCCAGCACCCAGGGGGGGGAGCTGTTTTTT. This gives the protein CASTQGGELFF.